The clone carrying this T cell receptor beta chain showed up many times. Its antigen remains unknown. The time point was: patch test 1, 2 weeks after DPC sensitization. The treatment here: therapeutic diphenylcyclopropenone sensitization with weekly scalp DPC. Whole blood that had not been fractionated was the source of extracted total RNA. This record belongs to a study of human T cells and chemical hapten exposure. Study in general: The upper back received 0.01% DPC by patch testing, with results read at 6 days.

A single record per CDR3 protein comes from TCRdb applying MiXCR to the RACE reads. The table records fewer than 50,000 distinct CDR3 sequences, around 3.8% of them present only once. Study conclusions and caveats: No shift was seen in TCRs above 1 in 1000 frequency with DPC sensitization.

This CDR3 comprises 16 residues. The germline gives CDR1 MGHRA, CDR2 YSYEKL. Trimming left V 3 bases short and J 0 bases short, with 12 bases between. This chain uses TRBV4-1 with TRBJ2-4, with D maybe TRBD1 (6 bases). The starting material was whole blood, obtained in connection with sensitization to the hapten diphenylcyclopropenone (DPC). This clonotype originated in a man aged 45 to 65 with alopecia areata. Some clones in this sample may be carry-over from other donors' samples. The CDR3 DNA is TGCGCCAGCAGCCAGGTGGACAGAATAGCCAAAAACATTCAGTACTTC. Residues: CASSQVDRIAKNIQYF.